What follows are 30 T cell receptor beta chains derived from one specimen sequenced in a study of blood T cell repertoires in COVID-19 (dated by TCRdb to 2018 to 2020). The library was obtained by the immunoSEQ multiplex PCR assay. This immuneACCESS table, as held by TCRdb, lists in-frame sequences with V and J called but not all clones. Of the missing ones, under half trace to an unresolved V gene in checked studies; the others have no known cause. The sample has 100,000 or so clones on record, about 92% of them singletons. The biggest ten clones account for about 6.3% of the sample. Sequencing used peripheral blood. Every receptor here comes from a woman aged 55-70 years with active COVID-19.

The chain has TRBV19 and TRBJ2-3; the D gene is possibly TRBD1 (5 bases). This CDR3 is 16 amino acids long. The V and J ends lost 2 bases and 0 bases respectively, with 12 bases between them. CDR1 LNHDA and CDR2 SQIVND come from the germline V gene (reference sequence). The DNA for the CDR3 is TGTGCCAGTAGTATATCGGGCAGGGTTAGCACAGATACGCAGTATTTT. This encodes CASSISGRVSTDTQYF.

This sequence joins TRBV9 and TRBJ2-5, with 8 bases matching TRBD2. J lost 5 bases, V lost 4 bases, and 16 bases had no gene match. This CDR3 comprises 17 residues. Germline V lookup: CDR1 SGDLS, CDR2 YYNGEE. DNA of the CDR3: TGTGCCAGCAGCACCCCGGTTGGCGGCGGGAGGCAGGAGACCCAGTACTTC. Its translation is CASSTPVGGGRQETQYF.

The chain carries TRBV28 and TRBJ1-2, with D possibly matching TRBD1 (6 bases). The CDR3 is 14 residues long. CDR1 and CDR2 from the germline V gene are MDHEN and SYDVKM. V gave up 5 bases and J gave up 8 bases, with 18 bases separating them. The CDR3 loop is CASSPQGPWGGYTF. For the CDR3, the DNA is TGTGCCAGCAGTCCACAGGGCCCCTGGGGGGGCTACACCTTC.

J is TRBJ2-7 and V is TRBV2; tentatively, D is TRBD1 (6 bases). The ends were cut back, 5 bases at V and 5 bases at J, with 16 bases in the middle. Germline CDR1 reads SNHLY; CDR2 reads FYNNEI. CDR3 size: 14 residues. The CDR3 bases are TGTGCCAGCAGTAAGACAGGCTCGAGGAACGAGCAGTACTTC. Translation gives CASSKTGSRNEQYF.

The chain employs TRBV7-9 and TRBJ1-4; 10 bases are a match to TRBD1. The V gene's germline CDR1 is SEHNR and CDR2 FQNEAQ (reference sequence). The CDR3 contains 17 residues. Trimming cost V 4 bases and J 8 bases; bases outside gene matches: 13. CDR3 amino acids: CASSSRDRGLGGEKLFF. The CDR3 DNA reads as TGTGCCAGCAGCTCCCGGGACAGGGGCCTCGGTGGGGAAAAACTGTTTTTT.

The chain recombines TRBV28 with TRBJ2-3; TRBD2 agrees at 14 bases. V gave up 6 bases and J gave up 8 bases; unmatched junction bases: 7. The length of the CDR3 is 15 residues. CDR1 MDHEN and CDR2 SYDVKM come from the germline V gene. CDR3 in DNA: TGTGCCAGCAGCCCTGGGACTAGCGGGAGCGGTACGCAGTATTTT. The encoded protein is CASSPGTSGSGTQYF.

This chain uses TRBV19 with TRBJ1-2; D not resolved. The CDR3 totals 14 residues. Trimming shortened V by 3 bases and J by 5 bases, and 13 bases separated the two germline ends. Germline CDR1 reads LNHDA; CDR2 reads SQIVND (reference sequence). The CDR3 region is CASSMRINRYGYTF. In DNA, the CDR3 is TGTGCCAGTAGTATGAGGATAAATCGGTATGGCTACACCTTC.

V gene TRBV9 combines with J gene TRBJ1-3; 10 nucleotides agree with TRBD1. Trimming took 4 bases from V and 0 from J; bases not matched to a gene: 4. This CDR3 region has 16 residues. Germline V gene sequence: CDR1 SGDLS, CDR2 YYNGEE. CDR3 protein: CASSLRTGGSGNTIYF. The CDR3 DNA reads TGTGCCAGCAGCTTACGGACAGGGGGCTCTGGAAACACCATATATTTT.

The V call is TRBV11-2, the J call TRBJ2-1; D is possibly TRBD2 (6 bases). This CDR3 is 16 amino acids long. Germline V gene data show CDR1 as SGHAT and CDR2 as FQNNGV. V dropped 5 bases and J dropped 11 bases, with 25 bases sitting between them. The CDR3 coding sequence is TGTGCCAGCAGCCGGGCGGTAGAATGGGACTCCCCCAAGCAGTTCTTC. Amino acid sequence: CASSRAVEWDSPKQFF.

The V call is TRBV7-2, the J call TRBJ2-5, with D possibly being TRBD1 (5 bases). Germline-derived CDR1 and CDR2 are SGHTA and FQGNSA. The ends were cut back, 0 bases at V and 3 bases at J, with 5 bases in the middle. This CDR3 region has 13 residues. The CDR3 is CASSLATEETQYF. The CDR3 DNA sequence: TGTGCCAGCAGCTTAGCGACAGAAGAGACCCAGTACTTC.

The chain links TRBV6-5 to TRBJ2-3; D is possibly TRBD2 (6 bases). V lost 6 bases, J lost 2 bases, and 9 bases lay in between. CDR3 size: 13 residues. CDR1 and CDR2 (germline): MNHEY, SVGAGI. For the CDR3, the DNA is TGTGCCAGCAGCGCGGGGCCCACAGATACGCAGTATTTT. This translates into CASSAGPTDTQYF.

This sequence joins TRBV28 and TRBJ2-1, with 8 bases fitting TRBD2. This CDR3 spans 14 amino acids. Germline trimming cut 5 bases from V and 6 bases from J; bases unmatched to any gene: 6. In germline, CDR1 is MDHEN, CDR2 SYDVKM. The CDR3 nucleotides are TGTGCCAGCAGTGGGAGCGGGAGAGGCAATGAGCAGTTCTTC. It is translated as CASSGSGRGNEQFF.

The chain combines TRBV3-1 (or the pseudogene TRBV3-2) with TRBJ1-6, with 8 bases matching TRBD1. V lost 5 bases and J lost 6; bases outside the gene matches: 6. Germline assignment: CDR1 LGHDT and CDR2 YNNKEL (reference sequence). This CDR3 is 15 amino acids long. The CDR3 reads CASSFPGQANSPLHF. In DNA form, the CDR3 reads TGTGCCAGCAGCTTCCCGGGACAGGCTAATTCACCCCTCCACTTT.

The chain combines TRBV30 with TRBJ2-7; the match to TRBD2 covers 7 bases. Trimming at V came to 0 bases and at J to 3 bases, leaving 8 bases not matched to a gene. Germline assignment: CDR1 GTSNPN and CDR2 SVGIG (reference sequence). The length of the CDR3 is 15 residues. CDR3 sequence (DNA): TGTGCCTGGAGTGTAACTTGGGGGGGAGTCTACGAGCAGTACTTC. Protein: CAWSVTWGGVYEQYF.

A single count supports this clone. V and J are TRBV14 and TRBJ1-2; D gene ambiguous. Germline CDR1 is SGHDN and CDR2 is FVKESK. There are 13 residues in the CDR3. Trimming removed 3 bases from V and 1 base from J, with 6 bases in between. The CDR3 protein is CASSQGGNYGYTF. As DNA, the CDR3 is TGTGCCAGCAGCCAGGGAGGTAACTATGGCTACACCTTC. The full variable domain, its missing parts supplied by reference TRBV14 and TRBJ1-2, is EAGVTQFPSHSVIEKGQTVTLRCDPISGHDNLYWYRRVMGKEIKFLLHFVKESKQDESGMPNNRFLAERTGGTYSTLKVQPAELEDSGVYFCASSQGGNYGYTFGSGTRLTVV.

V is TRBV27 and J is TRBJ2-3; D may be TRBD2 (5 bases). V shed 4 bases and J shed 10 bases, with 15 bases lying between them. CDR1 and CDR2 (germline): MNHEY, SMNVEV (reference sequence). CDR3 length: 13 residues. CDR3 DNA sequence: TGTGCCAGCAGTTCTAACATACTAGGCTCGCAGTATTTT. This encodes CASSSNILGSQYF.

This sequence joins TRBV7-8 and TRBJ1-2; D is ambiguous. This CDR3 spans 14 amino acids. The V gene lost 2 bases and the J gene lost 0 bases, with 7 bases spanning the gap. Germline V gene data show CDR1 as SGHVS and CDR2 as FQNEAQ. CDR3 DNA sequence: TGTGCCAGCAGCTTATCCCGAGCTAACTATGGCTACACCTTC. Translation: CASSLSRANYGYTF.

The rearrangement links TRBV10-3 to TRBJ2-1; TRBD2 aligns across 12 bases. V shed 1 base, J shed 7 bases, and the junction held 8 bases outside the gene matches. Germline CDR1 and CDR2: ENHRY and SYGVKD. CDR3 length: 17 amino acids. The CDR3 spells CAISEYAGLAGNNEQFF. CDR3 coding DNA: TGTGCCATCAGTGAGTACGCGGGACTAGCGGGCAATAATGAGCAGTTCTTC.

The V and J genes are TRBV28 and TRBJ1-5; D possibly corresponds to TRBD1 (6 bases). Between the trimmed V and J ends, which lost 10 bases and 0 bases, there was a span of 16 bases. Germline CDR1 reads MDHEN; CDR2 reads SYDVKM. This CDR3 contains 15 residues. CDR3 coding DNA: TGTGCCATCGCAGGGGCCGGGTATAGCAATCAGCCCCAGCATTTT. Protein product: CAIAGAGYSNQPQHF.

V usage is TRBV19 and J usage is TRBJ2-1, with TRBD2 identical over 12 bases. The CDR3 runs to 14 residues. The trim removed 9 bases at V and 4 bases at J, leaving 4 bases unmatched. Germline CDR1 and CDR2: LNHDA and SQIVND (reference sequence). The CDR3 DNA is TGTGCCAGCGCCCTAGCGGGAGGGTACAATGAGCAGTTCTTC. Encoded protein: CASALAGGYNEQFF.

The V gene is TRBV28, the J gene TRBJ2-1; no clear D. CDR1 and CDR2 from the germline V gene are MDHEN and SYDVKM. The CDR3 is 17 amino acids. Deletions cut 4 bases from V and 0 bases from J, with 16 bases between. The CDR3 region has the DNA TGTGCCAGCAGTTCTACCTCTGACACACCCTCCTACAATGAGCAGTTCTTC. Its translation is CASSSTSDTPSYNEQFF.

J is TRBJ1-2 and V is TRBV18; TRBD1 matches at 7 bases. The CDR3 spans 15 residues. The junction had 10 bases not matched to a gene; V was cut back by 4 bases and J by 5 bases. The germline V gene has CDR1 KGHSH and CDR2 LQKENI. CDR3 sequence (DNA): TGTGCCAGCTCACTAGGGACAGATACCATTTATGGCTACACCTTC. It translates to CASSLGTDTIYGYTF.

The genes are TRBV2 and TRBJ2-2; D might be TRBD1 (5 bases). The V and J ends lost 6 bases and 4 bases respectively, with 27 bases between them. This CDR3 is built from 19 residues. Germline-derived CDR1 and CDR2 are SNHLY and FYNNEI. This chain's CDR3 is CASSHNPAKGATRTGELFF. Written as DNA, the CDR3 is TGTGCCAGCAGCCATAACCCGGCGAAAGGGGCGACTCGCACCGGGGAGCTGTTTTTT. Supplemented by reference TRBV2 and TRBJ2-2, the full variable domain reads EPEVTQTPSHQVTQMGQEVILRCVPISNHLYFYWYRQILGQKVEFLVSFYNNEISEKSEIFDDQFSVERPDGSNFTLKIRSTKLEDSAMYFCASSHNPAKGATRTGELFFGEGSRLTVL.

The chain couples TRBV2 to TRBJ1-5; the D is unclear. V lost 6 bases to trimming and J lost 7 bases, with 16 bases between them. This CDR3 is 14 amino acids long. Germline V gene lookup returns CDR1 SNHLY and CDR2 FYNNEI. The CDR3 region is CASRRVSRLQPQHF. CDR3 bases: TGTGCCAGCAGGAGGGTATCCCGGCTCCAGCCCCAGCATTTT.

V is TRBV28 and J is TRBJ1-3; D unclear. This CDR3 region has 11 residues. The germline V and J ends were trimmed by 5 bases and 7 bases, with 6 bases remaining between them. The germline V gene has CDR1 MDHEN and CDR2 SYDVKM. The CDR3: CASSPGNTIYF. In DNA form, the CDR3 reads TGTGCCAGCAGTCCCGGTAACACCATATATTTT.

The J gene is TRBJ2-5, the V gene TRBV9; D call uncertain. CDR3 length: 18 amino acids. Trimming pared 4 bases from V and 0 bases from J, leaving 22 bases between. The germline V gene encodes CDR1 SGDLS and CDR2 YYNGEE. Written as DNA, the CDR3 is TGTGCCAGCAGCCATGGGCCAAAGGCAGGCCTTCACCAAGAGACCCAGTACTTC. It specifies CASSHGPKAGLHQETQYF.

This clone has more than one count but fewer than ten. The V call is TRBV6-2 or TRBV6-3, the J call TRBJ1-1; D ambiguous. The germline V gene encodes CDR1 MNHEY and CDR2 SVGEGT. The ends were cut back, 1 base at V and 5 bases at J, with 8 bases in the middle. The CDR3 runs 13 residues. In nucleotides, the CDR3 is TGTGCCAGCAGTTACTTAGTTAGAACTGAAGCTTTCTTT. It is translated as CASSYLVRTEAFF.

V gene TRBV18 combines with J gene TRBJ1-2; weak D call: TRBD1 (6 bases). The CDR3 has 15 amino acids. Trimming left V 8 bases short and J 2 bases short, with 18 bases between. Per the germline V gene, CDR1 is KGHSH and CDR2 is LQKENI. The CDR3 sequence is CASRYGTTPNYGYTF. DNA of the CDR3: TGTGCCAGCCGATACGGGACAACGCCGAACTATGGCTACACCTTC.

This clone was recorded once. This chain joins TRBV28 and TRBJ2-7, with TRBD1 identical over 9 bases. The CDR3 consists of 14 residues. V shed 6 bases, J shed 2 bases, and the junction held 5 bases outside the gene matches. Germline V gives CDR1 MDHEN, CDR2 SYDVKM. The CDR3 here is CASRKTGGPYEQYF. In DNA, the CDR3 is TGTGCCAGCAGAAAGACAGGGGGTCCCTACGAGCAGTACTTC.

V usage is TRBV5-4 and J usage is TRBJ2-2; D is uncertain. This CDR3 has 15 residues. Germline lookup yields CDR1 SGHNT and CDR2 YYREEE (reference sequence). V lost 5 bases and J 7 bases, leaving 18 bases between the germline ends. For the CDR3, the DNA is TGTGCCAGCAGTTCCTCGTCTCGGGTGGTCGGGGAGCTGTTTTTT. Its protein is CASSSSSRVVGELFF. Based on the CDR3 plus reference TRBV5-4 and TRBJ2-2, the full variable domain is ETGVTQSPTHLIKTRGQQVTLRCSSQSGHNTVSWYQQALGQGPQFIFQYYREEENGRGNFPPRFSGLQFPNYSSELNVNALELDDSALYLCASSSSSRVVGELFFGEGSRLTVL.